What follows are 30 T cell receptor beta chains derived from one specimen sequenced in a study of long-term antiretroviral therapy in people with HIV. The run of the v3.0 immunoSEQ assay was at survey level. Here immunoSEQ multiplex PCR was the method, and the copy in TCRdb shows in-frame clones only, minus some. The sample has some 20,000 clones, around 80% seen once. The specimen was unsorted PBMCs, collected 1.2 years after starting antiretroviral therapy. These TCRs come from a woman aged 35 to 49 with HIV.

The chain recombines TRBV6-1 with TRBJ2-4; D perhaps matches TRBD2 (5 bases). From germline, CDR1 is MNHNS and CDR2 SASEGT. The V end lost 2 bases, the J end lost 2 bases, and 10 bases lay between the germline ends. The CDR3 has 15 residues. This chain's CDR3 is CASSEPPGTKNIQYF. The CDR3 region has the DNA TGTGCCAGCAGTGAACCACCCGGGACCAAAAACATTCAGTACTTC.

This clone was detected only once. This chain links TRBV6-1 with TRBJ2-7, with TRBD1 matching over 8 bases. V was pared by 8 bases and J by 2 bases, with 5 bases of the junction left unmatched. Germline loops: CDR1 MNHNS, CDR2 SASEGT. The CDR3 is made up of 13 amino acids. The chain's CDR3 is CASEPGGPYEQYF. Here the CDR3 DNA reads TGTGCCAGCGAGCCAGGGGGCCCCTACGAGCAGTACTTC.

The rearrangement links TRBV7-3 to TRBJ2-3; D is uncertain. Germline V gene lookup returns CDR1 SGHTA and CDR2 FQGTGA. This CDR3 comprises 13 residues. The V end was cut by 2 bases, the J end by 3 bases, with 6 bases between. This CDR3 is CASSLVQTDTQYF. DNA for the CDR3: TGTGCCAGCAGCTTAGTACAGACAGATACGCAGTATTTT.

The genes are TRBV2 and TRBJ2-1, with 7 bases lining up with TRBD2. The CDR3 contains 13 residues. Unmatched junction bases numbered 8, after V lost 11 bases and J lost 4 bases. Germline V CDR1 and CDR2: SNHLY, FYNNEI. This CDR3 is CAPSSGMYNEQFF. CDR3 in DNA: TGTGCCCCTTCCAGCGGGATGTACAATGAGCAGTTCTTC. Full variable domain (outside the CDR3, taken from reference TRBV2 and TRBJ2-1): EPEVTQTPSHQVTQMGQEVILRCVPISNHLYFYWYRQILGQKVEFLVSFYNNEISEKSEIFDDQFSVERPDGSNFTLKIRSTKLEDSAMYFCAPSSGMYNEQFFGPGTRLTVL.

The chain combines TRBV14 with TRBJ2-7; 9 nucleotides align to TRBD1. Germline V lookup: CDR1 SGHDN, CDR2 FVKESK. The CDR3 consists of 15 residues. Losses at the gene ends were 4 bases for V and 5 bases for J; bases not matched to a gene: 9. The CDR3 sequence is CASSPRQGVGDEQYF. The CDR3 DNA reads TGTGCCAGCAGCCCCCGACAGGGGGTGGGCGACGAGCAGTACTTC.

This rearrangement joins TRBV28 to TRBJ1-2, with D uncertain. The CDR3 is 14 amino acids. The germline V gene has CDR1 MDHEN and CDR2 SYDVKM. With 2 bases removed from V and 2 bases from J, the gap between germline ends came to 9 bases. DNA for the CDR3: TGTGCCAGCAGTTTACCCCAGGAGAACTATGGCTACACCTTC. This sequence encodes CASSLPQENYGYTF.

The rearrangement uses TRBV7-9 and TRBJ2-3, with 7 positions matching TRBD2. Germline CDR1 reads SEHNR; CDR2 reads FQNEAQ (reference sequence). This CDR3 is built from 15 residues. The J segment lost 0 bases and the V segment lost 5 bases, leaving 5 bases of the junction unmatched. The CDR3: CASSPREASTDTQYF. DNA for the CDR3: TGTGCCAGCAGCCCCCGGGAGGCTAGCACAGATACGCAGTATTTT.

V usage is TRBV9 and J usage is TRBJ2-1, with 7 bases that match TRBD2. The CDR3 has 14 residues. With 6 bases clipped from V and 2 bases from J, the junction kept 5 bases outside the gene matches. CDR1 and CDR2 (germline): SGDLS, YYNGEE. The CDR3 protein is CASNPSGAYNEQFF. CDR3 nucleotide sequence: TGTGCCAGCAACCCTAGCGGAGCCTACAATGAGCAGTTCTTC. The whole variable domain, remainder taken from reference TRBV9 and TRBJ2-1, is DSGVTQTPKHLITATGQRVTLRCSPRSGDLSVYWYQQSLDQGLQFLIQYYNGEERAKGNILERFSAQQFPDLHSELNLSSLELGDSALYFCASNPSGAYNEQFFGPGTRLTVL.

CDR3 nucleotide sequence: TGTGCCAGCTCAAGGGGACTTATTAATACGTCTGGGGCCAACGTCCTGACTTTC. Translating it yields CASSRGLINTSGANVLTF. The chain recombines TRBV18 with TRBJ2-6, with D possibly matching TRBD2 (6 bases). CDR1 KGHSH and CDR2 LQKENI come from the germline V gene. V lost 5 bases to trimming and J lost 1 base, with 18 bases between them. The CDR3 is 18 residues long. Supplemented by reference TRBV18 and TRBJ2-6, the full variable domain reads NAGVMQNPRHLVRRRGQEARLRCSPMKGHSHVYWYRQLPEEGLKFMVYLQKENIIDESGMPKERFSAEFPKEGPSILRIQQVVRGDSAAYFCASSRGLINTSGANVLTFGAGSRLTVL.

This clone was found a few times. One junction end does not reproduce the germline sequence, and a read error may be involved. The chain uses TRBV19 and TRBJ2-7; unclear D gene. Germline CDR1 LNHDA, CDR2 SQIVND (reference sequence). The CDR3 covers 13 residues. CDR3 coding DNA: TGTGCCAGTAGTAGTCCGCCGTCCTTCGAGCAGTACTTC. This translates into CASSSPPSFEQYF.

The V gene is TRBV4-3, the J gene TRBJ2-1; 8 positions match TRBD2. Germline V gives CDR1 LGHNA, CDR2 YSLEER. Germline trimming cut 0 bases from V and 16 bases from J; bases unmatched to any gene: 11. This CDR3 has 14 residues. The CDR3 region has the DNA TGCGCCAGCAGCCAAGATGGAGCGGGAGAGGGTGAATTCTTC. Amino acid sequence: CASSQDGAGEGEFF.

This chain joins TRBV28 and TRBJ1-3; possibly TRBD1 for D (6 bases). The CDR3 consists of 16 residues. The ends were cut back, 7 bases at V and 2 bases at J, with 18 bases in the middle. CDR1 and CDR2 from the germline V gene are MDHEN and SYDVKM. CDR3 sequence: CASTSFPAGAGNTIYF. In DNA form, the CDR3 reads TGTGCCAGCACCTCCTTCCCGGCAGGGGCTGGAAACACCATATATTTT.

The CDR3 DNA reads TGTGCCAGCTCACCAAGTGAACAGAAATTCTATGGCTACACCTTC. The encoded protein is CASSPSEQKFYGYTF. V is TRBV18 and J is TRBJ1-2, with no clear D. In germline, CDR1 is KGHSH, CDR2 LQKENI. This CDR3 has 15 residues. V was clipped by 2 bases and J by 4 bases, with 14 bases between them.

The J gene is TRBJ2-7, the V gene TRBV4-3; D uncertain. The CDR3 spans 15 residues. Trimming shortened V by 1 base and J by 3 bases, and 13 bases separated the two germline ends. Germline CDR1 reads LGHNA; CDR2 reads YSLEER. The CDR3 DNA reads as TGCGCCAGCAGCCAAGTCCTTTCGGCAAACTACGAGCAGTACTTC. Its protein product is CASSQVLSANYEQYF.

V and J are TRBV28 and TRBJ2-1; perhaps TRBD2 as D (6 bases). The CDR3 runs 16 residues. The V gene's germline CDR1 is MDHEN and CDR2 SYDVKM. The V end lost 6 bases, the J end lost 3 bases, and 18 bases lay between the germline ends. The DNA of the CDR3 is TGTGCCAGCAGACATACGTGGAGGGAAGACTACAATGAGCAGTTCTTC. It translates to CASRHTWREDYNEQFF.

The chain links TRBV5-4 to TRBJ2-1; D call uncertain. Germline V gene data show CDR1 as SGHNT and CDR2 as YYREEE (reference sequence). CDR3 length: 11 residues. Trimming shortened V by 2 bases and J by 4 bases, and 1 base separated the two germline ends. The CDR3 bases are TGTGCCAGCAGCTTATACAATGAGCAGTTCTTC. Its protein is CASSLYNEQFF.

The chain uses TRBV5-1 and TRBJ2-1, with 10 bases lining up with TRBD1. CDR1 and CDR2 (germline): SGHRS, YFSETQ. V trimming: 2 bases; J trimming: 3 bases; junction bases outside the gene matches: 2. The CDR3 length is 15 residues. Here the CDR3 DNA reads TGCGCCAGCAGCTTTGGGACAGGGGACTACAATGAGCAGTTCTTC. Amino acids: CASSFGTGDYNEQFF.

For the CDR3, the DNA is TGTGCCAGCAGTTACGATAGCGTAAGCTCCTACAATGAGCAGTTCTTC. Its protein product is CASSYDSVSSYNEQFF. V and J are TRBV6-5 and TRBJ2-1; D is possibly TRBD2 (5 bases). The CDR3 runs 16 residues. The V gene's germline CDR1 is MNHEY and CDR2 SVGAGI. Trimming pared 2 bases from V and 0 bases from J, leaving 11 bases between.

This clone was counted a few times. The V gene is TRBV27, the J gene TRBJ2-7; TRBD2 is a possible D gene (6 bases). The length of the CDR3 is 13 residues. The V end was cut by 5 bases, the J end by 6 bases, with 14 bases between. Germline loops: CDR1 MNHEY, CDR2 SMNVEV (reference sequence). In DNA, the CDR3 is TGTGCCAGCAGTCGAAAGCTGGGAGGCGAGCAGTACTTC. Protein: CASSRKLGGEQYF.

This chain joins TRBV28 and TRBJ2-1; D gene ambiguous. V gave up 6 bases and J gave up 4 bases, with 10 bases separating them. Germline CDR1 and CDR2: MDHEN and SYDVKM. The CDR3 spans 13 residues. DNA of the CDR3: TGTGCCAGCAGCTCGGTCGTGTACAATGAGCAGTTCTTC. Translation: CASSSVVYNEQFF.

The CDR3 DNA is TGTGCCAGCAGCTTCGGCGGGGGGAACACCGGGGAGCTGTTTTTT. This sequence encodes CASSFGGGNTGELFF. The chain uses TRBV11-2 and TRBJ2-2; 7 bases line up with TRBD2. In germline, CDR1 is SGHAT, CDR2 FQNNGV. Trimming cost V 3 bases and J 1 base; bases outside gene matches: 2. CDR3 size: 15 residues.

The V call is TRBV28, the J call TRBJ1-2; TRBD1 is a possible D gene (5 bases). The CDR3 covers 13 residues. V lost 10 bases and J 0 bases, leaving 12 bases between the germline ends. Germline V gene lookup returns CDR1 MDHEN and CDR2 SYDVKM. The CDR3 protein is CAITGPPNYGYTF. In nucleotides, the CDR3 is TGTGCCATAACGGGACCGCCTAACTATGGCTACACCTTC.

V gene TRBV7-9 combines with J gene TRBJ2-1; weak D call: TRBD2 (5 bases). Germline CDR1 and CDR2: SEHNR and FQNEAQ (reference sequence). The germline V and J ends were trimmed by 1 base and 2 bases, with 9 bases remaining between them. This CDR3 has 15 amino acids. The CDR3 here is CASSLGRTPYNEQFF. The CDR3 nucleotides are TGTGCCAGCAGCTTAGGGCGGACTCCCTACAATGAGCAGTTCTTC.

V usage is TRBV7-8 and J usage is TRBJ2-7; D remains ambiguous. The CDR3 runs 14 residues. Germline-derived CDR1 and CDR2 are SGHVS and FQNEAQ. Trimming took off 1 base at V and 2 bases at J, with 9 bases between the two ends. For the CDR3, the DNA is TGTGCCAGCAGCTTAGAGGTGCAGGCCTACGAGCAGTACTTC. Its protein is CASSLEVQAYEQYF.

CDR3 amino acids: CASREGGAHTEAFF. Here the CDR3 DNA reads TGTGCCAGCAGGGAGGGGGGGGCGCACACTGAAGCTTTCTTT. The chain combines TRBV9 with TRBJ1-1; possible D gene TRBD1, 6 bases. This CDR3 is built from 14 residues. Deletions cut 5 bases from V and 3 bases from J, with 14 bases between. The germline V gene has CDR1 SGDLS and CDR2 YYNGEE.

The chain recombines TRBV27 with TRBJ2-3; D might be TRBD2 (6 bases). The CDR3 has 14 residues. Germline V lookup: CDR1 MNHEY, CDR2 SMNVEV (reference sequence). Trimming left V 6 bases short and J 0 bases short, with 10 bases between. CDR3 DNA sequence: TGTGCCAGCAGGGGACTTTCCAGCACAGATACGCAGTATTTT. It encodes CASRGLSSTDTQYF.

The CDR3 DNA sequence: TGTGCCAGCAGTTACTCGCAGGGCGTCTCCTACGAGCAGTACTTC. Translation: CASSYSQGVSYEQYF. The chain has TRBV6-5 and TRBJ2-7; a possible D gene is TRBD1 (5 bases). V lost 0 bases, J lost 0 bases, and 9 bases lay in between. Germline V CDR1 and CDR2: MNHEY, SVGAGI. This CDR3 has 15 residues.

V usage is TRBV5-1 and J usage is TRBJ2-2; D may be TRBD2 (5 bases). Between the trimmed V and J ends, which lost 4 bases and 4 bases, there was a span of 20 bases. CDR1 is SGHRS and CDR2 is YFSETQ in the germline V gene. The CDR3 has 17 residues. In nucleotides, the CDR3 is TGCGCCAGCAGCCCTTCCGCGGCCGAGGGTAGCACCGGGGAGCTGTTTTTT. This encodes CASSPSAAEGSTGELFF.

The gene calls are TRBV5-1 and TRBJ2-3; 7 bases are shared with TRBD2. The J segment lost 5 bases and the V segment lost 2 bases, leaving 8 bases of the junction unmatched. Per the germline V gene, CDR1 is SGHRS and CDR2 is YFSETQ. The CDR3 loop spans 15 amino acids. The CDR3 protein is CASSFPLAEGDTQYF. For the CDR3, the DNA is TGCGCCAGCAGCTTTCCCCTAGCGGAGGGAGATACGCAGTATTTT.

This clone was seen a single time. The V call is TRBV11-3, the J call TRBJ2-2; 9 bases fit TRBD1. V was clipped by 3 bases and J by 0 bases; unmatched bases: 5. This CDR3 region has 17 residues. The germline CDR1 and CDR2 sequences are SGHNT and YENEEA. The chain's CDR3 is CASSLDRGPTNTGELFF. Here the CDR3 DNA reads TGTGCCAGCAGCTTGGACAGGGGCCCCACGAACACCGGGGAGCTGTTTTTT. Looking up the rest from reference TRBV11-3 and TRBJ2-2 gives the full variable domain: EAGVVQSPRYKIIEKKQPVAFWCNPISGHNTLYWYLQNLGQGPELLIRYENEEAVDDSQLPKDRFSAERLKGVDSTLKIQPAELGDSAVYLCASSLDRGPTNTGELFFGEGSRLTVL.